Listed below are T cell receptor beta chains from one sample, sequenced in a study of OX40 agonist ivuxolimab in advanced cancers. Some clones are missing from TCRdb's copy, which holds only in-frame ones; the method was immunoSEQ multiplex PCR. Of roughly 46,000 clones in the sample, roughly 88% are singletons; the top ten hold 0.55% to 0.65%. The sample here was CD4+ or CD8+ T cells sorted from blood, taken in a trial of the OX40 agonist ivuxolimab. The receptors come from an adult with an advanced solid tumor such as melanoma, head and neck, liver or kidney cancer. Both conserved end residues are trimmed from each CDR3.

V gene	CDR3 protein
TRBV6-1	ASSGSLTNEKLF
TRBV5-6	ASSFQTSGRHNEQF
TRBV19	ASSSSLAGGLLDEQF
TRBV5-1	ASSQTTGDNEKLF
TRBV6-6	ATKDSSGRAEF
TRBV18	ASSAGVKNTEAF
TRBV18	ASSPPVEMNTEAF
TRBV27	ASSLSSPGQGPYEQY
TRBV25-1	ASSAKTGSWVGYT
TRBV6-1	ASSEPPRDRFSLANTGELF
TRBV5-1	ASSLVQGEKLF
TRBV29-1	SVEGWQGGEQY
TRBV29-1	SVGDRLLTEAF
TRBV12-5	ASAPWGPNNEQF
TRBV5-1	ASSFGTQSYEQY
TRBV7-9	ASSLGYSNQPQH
TRBV7-9	ASSPRDEEGEKLF
TRBV2	ASSYQGLGTGELF
TRBV7-2	ASSAGHNQETQY
TRBV5-1	ASSPRTSGRSGELF
TRBV2	ASSENRGTGANVLT
TRBV19	ASRRSGGAKDTQY
TRBV19	ASSPGQRSNQPQH
TRBV7-8	ASRPLPFGSYEQY
TRBV20-1	SRGASDTQY
TRBV2	ASNEGWGFVRNEQF
TRBV19	ASSIRTLNTEAF
TRBV20-1	SAVLAVEQF
TRBV5-1	ASSSTLYEQY
TRBV4-2	ASSPIGTGMGNEQF
TRBV19	ASRGTGGLPITDTQY
TRBV9	ASSVAGGLGDEQY
TRBV19	ASSIRPISEQY
TRBV27	ASGAGWTGELF
TRBV25-1	ASSESASLGLGEAF
TRBV6-6	ASSSGQDYGYT
TRBV15	ATSIRGPGANVLT
TRBV19	ASSLEQGAYEQY
TRBV11-1	ASSSQPGNTIY
TRBV19	ASSIIRLAGSYNEQF
TRBV7-8	ASSLVPSGAFETQY
TRBV15	ATSDGYSNQPQH
TRBV10-1	ASSESAQGVDEQY
TRBV7-3	ASSPVASNYNEQF
TRBV5-1	ASSFRVSDTQY
TRBV5-6	ASSPPGGEAF
TRBV21-1	ASSNSG
TRBV12-5	ASGHTGFNQPQH
TRBV19	ASRRTNTEAF
TRBV25-1	ASSEVGRNIQY
TRBV7-6	ASSSLAGDTGELF
TRBV10-1	ASSGPGQGSYEQY
TRBV30	AWSAGGRNEQY
TRBV19	ASNPTGGVDGYT
TRBV4-1	ASSPREQGLYEQY
TRBV11-2	ASSWGFNYGYT
TRBV7-8	ASSLGASINEQF
TRBV5-1	ASSLIGRGKNTGELF